The present entry profiles one T cell receptor beta chain with its context. Its antigen is currently unknown. Focal radiation and CTLA-4 blockade (ipilimumab) were tested in chemo-refractory metastatic non-small-cell lung cancer patients. These data are taken from a study of radiotherapy plus CTLA-4 blockade in lung cancer. In the study overall: Objective responses were seen in over 15% of patients, disease control in 31%. Study-wide results and limits: Peripheral blood showed expansion of tumor-derived TCR clones after radiotherapy and ipilimumab.

Profiling relied on immunoSEQ multiplex PCR, and the TCRdb table lists in-frame clones only, not all of them. Of about 66,000 clones listed, approximately 82% are singletons. V lost 7 bases to trimming and J lost 2 bases; unmatched junction nucleotides: 5. CDR1 is SNHLY and CDR2 is FYNNEI in the germline V gene. CDR3 size: 14 residues. The clonotype comes from a human donor with non-small cell lung cancer who had a partial response to radiotherapy plus ipilimumab. The chain employs TRBV2 and TRBJ1-3; the match to TRBD1 covers 7 bases. The source material was peripheral blood, sampled from a patient treated with radiotherapy plus ipilimumab. The CDR3 spells CASTGQGAGNTIYF. DNA for the CDR3: TGTGCCAGCACTGGCCAGGGGGCTGGAAACACCATATATTTT.